This T cell receptor beta chain derives from a study of blood T cell repertoires in COVID-19. Looking at the study overall: Samples came from the United States, Italy and Spain, spanning acute and convalescent COVID-19.

In germline, CDR1 is MDHEN, CDR2 SYDVKM. With 4 bases clipped from V and 8 bases from J, the junction kept 11 bases outside the gene matches. CDR3 length equals 16 residues. In the authors' methods: The authors estimated nucleated cell counts from reference gene primer amplification. Sequenced by immunoSEQ multiplex PCR; TCRdb stores in-frame clones only, minus some. V, J and clone size were drawn from that table, and D and trimming were deduced from the DNA. In the table there are approximately 70,000 clones, about nine tenths of which are singletons. The sequence came from a man aged 45-60 years with active COVID-19. The sample was peripheral blood. The chain uses TRBV28 and TRBJ1-5; TRBD1 aligns across 10 bases. CDR3 amino acids: CASSSGTGASEEPQHF. The CDR3 region has the DNA TGTGCCAGCAGTTCCGGGACAGGGGCTTCCGAGGAGCCCCAGCATTTT.